Each of the 14 T cell receptor beta chains below was sequenced from the same sample in a study of T cells in Graves' hyperthyroidism and ophthalmopathy. The CDR3 regions of TCR beta were amplified from RNA transcripts. The TCR CDR3 first-round RT-PCR relied on the HTBI primer set. TCRdb used MiXCR to reprocess the multiplex PCR reads, holding one entry per CDR3 protein. The sample contains about 640,000 distinct CDR3 sequences, 20% of which appear only once. Sequenced: blood. The source of these receptors is a man aged 25-40 years with Graves' ophthalmopathy.

This clonotype showed up many times. This chain connects TRBV5-1 to TRBJ2-1; no clear D. The CDR3 has 14 residues. Germline V gene sequence: CDR1 SGHRS, CDR2 YFSETQ. The V end was cut by 5 bases, the J end by 4 bases, with 13 bases between. CDR3 sequence (DNA): TGCGCCAGCAGAGAACGAGGACGGTACAATGAGCAGTTCTTC. Translation gives CASRERGRYNEQFF.

This clonotype has a handful of counts. V is TRBV3-1 and J is TRBJ2-7; 8 nucleotides line up with TRBD2. V was pared by 4 bases and J by 3 bases, with 11 bases of the junction left unmatched. The germline CDR1 and CDR2 sequences are LGHDT and YNNKEL (reference sequence). CDR3 length: 16 amino acids. The chain's CDR3 is CASSPLISSGSYEQYF. The CDR3 nucleotides are TGTGCCAGCAGCCCTCTGATTTCCAGCGGGAGCTACGAGCAGTACTTC.

Ten or more counts support this clonotype. The chain has TRBV6-2 or TRBV6-3 and TRBJ1-1; 9 bases line up with TRBD1. With 2 bases clipped from V and 0 bases from J, the junction kept 10 bases outside the gene matches. The CDR3 is made up of 18 amino acids. CDR1 is MNHEY, CDR2 SVGEGT, per germline. The CDR3 here is CASSYPSQGAYMNTEAFF. As DNA, the CDR3 is TGTGCCAGCAGTTACCCCTCACAGGGGGCTTACATGAACACTGAAGCTTTCTTT.

At least ten counts were recorded for this clonotype. This chain uses TRBV5-1 with TRBJ2-1; D unresolved. Germline assignment: CDR1 SGHRS and CDR2 YFSETQ. The CDR3 is 17 residues long. Trimming removed 4 bases at V and 6 bases at J, with 23 bases between. The CDR3 DNA is TGCGCCAGCAGCCTAGGTAATAGCTTTACCAACTTCAATGAGCAGTTCTTC. Its translation: CASSLGNSFTNFNEQFF.

The chain has TRBV6-1 and TRBJ1-5; no clear D gene. Trimming removed 5 bases at V and 1 base at J, with 9 bases between. Germline CDR1 and CDR2: MNHNS and SASEGT. The CDR3 spans 14 residues. The CDR3 nucleotides are TGTGCCAGCAGTCTTCACCGGAGCAATCAGCCCCAGCATTTT. This encodes CASSLHRSNQPQHF.

This clonotype was picked up many times. The genes are TRBV11-1 and TRBJ2-5; tentative D call: TRBD1 (5 bases). Trimming pared 5 bases from V and 4 bases from J, leaving 14 bases between. The CDR3 extends over 14 amino acids. From germline, CDR1 is SGHAT and CDR2 FQDESV (reference sequence). CDR3: CASSAVRVGETQYF. In nucleotides, the CDR3 is TGTGCCAGCAGCGCCGTCAGGGTTGGAGAGACCCAGTACTTC.

The rearrangement links TRBV10-3 to TRBJ2-5; TRBD2 agrees at 9 bases. The CDR3 contains 14 residues. Germline lookup yields CDR1 ENHRY and CDR2 SYGVKD. After removal of 10 bases from V and 1 base from J, the junction contained 7 bases not matched to a gene. The CDR3 region is CASSQREVQETQYF. Here the CDR3 DNA reads TGTGCCAGCTCGCAGCGGGAGGTCCAAGAGACCCAGTACTTC.

The V call is TRBV11-2, the J call TRBJ2-2, with D possibly matching TRBD1 (7 bases). This CDR3 region has 18 residues. Trimming shortened V by 3 bases and J by 3 bases, and 20 bases separated the two germline ends. The germline gives CDR1 SGHAT, CDR2 FQNNGV. CDR3 in DNA: TGTGCCAGCAGCTTTCCCCAGGGGGGAAACCAGGACACCGGGGAGCTGTTTTTT. As protein: CASSFPQGGNQDTGELFF.

The table lists this clonotype with many counts. V gene TRBV28 combines with J gene TRBJ2-1; 8 positions agree with TRBD2. The V segment lost 2 bases and the J segment 7 bases; nucleotides outside the gene matches: 4. This CDR3 region has 14 residues. The germline gives CDR1 MDHEN, CDR2 SYDVKM. The CDR3 nucleotides read TGTGCCAGCAGTTTAAGGCGGGAGGTTAATGAGCAGTTCTTC. It translates to CASSLRREVNEQFF.

The chain employs TRBV29-1 and TRBJ2-7, with D possibly being TRBD1 (6 bases). Trimming took 1 base from V and 0 from J, leaving 16 bases between them. The CDR3 has 16 amino acids. Germline V lookup: CDR1 SQVTM, CDR2 ANQGSEA. The CDR3 loop reads CSVEVPGHRSSYEQYF. The CDR3 DNA sequence: TGCAGCGTTGAAGTCCCGGGACACAGGTCCTCCTACGAGCAGTACTTC.

This clonotype was seen many times. The V gene is TRBV4-2, the J gene TRBJ2-7; D is unresolved. The V end lost 0 bases, the J end lost 4 bases, and 7 bases lay between the germline ends. The CDR3 runs 13 residues. Per the germline V gene, CDR1 is LGHNA and CDR2 is YNFKEQ. The CDR3 nucleotides are TGTGCCAGCAGCCAAGAAGCAATTTACGAGCAGTACTTC. Translating gives CASSQEAIYEQYF.

This clonotype was found many times. The V gene is TRBV5-6, the J gene TRBJ2-5; TRBD1 aligns across 8 bases. The CDR3 totals 15 residues. Trimming cost V 2 bases and J 3 bases; bases outside gene matches: 6. The germline gives CDR1 SGHDT, CDR2 YYEEEE. CDR3 sequence: CASSFWTGLKETQYF. CDR3 sequence (DNA): TGTGCCAGCAGCTTCTGGACAGGGTTGAAAGAGACCCAGTACTTC.

V and J are TRBV19 and TRBJ2-7, with D uncertain. The CDR3 extends over 14 amino acids. The germline V gene has CDR1 LNHDA and CDR2 SQIVND (reference sequence). V was pared by 2 bases and J by 1 base, with 9 bases between. The CDR3 DNA reads TGTGCCAGTAGTATACGTTGGGGTTCCTACGAGCAGTACTTC. This translates into CASSIRWGSYEQYF.

The chain uses TRBV5-8 and TRBJ1-2; 10 bases line up with TRBD1. After removal of 1 base from V and 2 bases from J, the junction contained 5 bases not matched to a gene. The CDR3 covers 16 residues. Germline loops: CDR1 SGHTS, CDR2 YDEGEE. Here the CDR3 DNA reads TGTGCCAGCAGCTTGACTGGACAGGGGGGGAACTATGGCTACACCTTC. Its translation: CASSLTGQGGNYGYTF.